This T cell receptor (beta chain) is from a study of T cells in Graves' hyperthyroidism and ophthalmopathy. Broader study findings: Onset of ophthalmopathy came a median 6.5 months after the model predicted it.

In this sample, this clonotype turned up a few times. Its antigen remains unidentified. Deletions cut 2 bases from V and 8 bases from J, with 10 bases between. Per germline, CDR1 MNHEY and CDR2 SMNVEV (reference sequence). The CDR3 totals 14 residues. TCR beta CDR3 region amplification was performed from RNA transcripts. Researchers ran a first-round RT-PCR on the TCR CDR3 using the HTBI primer set. TCRdb analysed the multiplex PCR reads with MiXCR anew, one entry per CDR3 protein. Here the sample spans around 620,000 distinct CDR3 sequences, 12% to 15% being singletons. Lactation, pregnancy, other autoimmune disease or uncontrolled infection excluded patients. Cells are PBMCs isolated from 9 to 10 ml of fresh blood.

Sequenced sample: blood. This rearrangement joins TRBV27 to TRBJ1-6; D is perhaps TRBD1 (5 bases). The clonotype comes from a woman younger than 30 with Graves' ophthalmopathy. The CDR3 reads CASSLDETDSPLHF. CDR3 in DNA: TGTGCCAGCAGTTTAGATGAGACAGATTCACCCCTCCACTTT.